The 21 T cell receptor beta chains presented below share a single source sample, sequenced in a study of PD-1 blockade in classical Hodgkin lymphoma. TCRdb's table, derived via immunoSEQ multiplex PCR, lists solely in-frame clones and lacks some. This table has approximately 20,000 clones, 60% to 85% appearing once. Regarding time point: cycle 4 day 1 (C4D1), after 5 to 7 weeks of nivolumab. Every patient had relapsed following autologous stem cell transplantation, and cohorts differed in brentuximab vedotin exposure. The starting material was peripheral blood mononuclear cells (PBMCs), obtained before the fourth cycle of nivolumab. The receptors shown here come from a human donor with classical Hodgkin lymphoma.

This clone is medium-sized within its sample. The chain combines TRBV27 with TRBJ1-1; D is perhaps TRBD1 (5 bases). The CDR3 has 15 residues. V was pared by 3 bases and J by 0 bases, with 11 bases between. The germline CDR1 and CDR2 sequences are MNHEY and SMNVEV (reference sequence). The CDR3 here is CASSLGPAMNTEAFF. The DNA for the CDR3 is TGTGCCAGCAGTTTGGGACCGGCGATGAACACTGAAGCTTTCTTT.

This clone was detected a few times. J is TRBJ1-2 and V is TRBV5-4; tentatively, D is TRBD1 (6 bases). Germline V CDR1 and CDR2: SGHNT, YYREEE (reference sequence). This CDR3 comprises 14 residues. Trimming removed 0 bases from V and 4 bases from J, with 10 bases in between. CDR3 in DNA: TGTGCCAGCAGCTTGGTGGGGGACACCTATGGCTACACCTTC. Protein: CASSLVGDTYGYTF.

The V call is TRBV1, the J call TRBJ2-5; TRBD2, as called in the table, went unchecked against the DNA. TRBV1 is a documented pseudogene. CDR3 length: 17 residues. The CDR3 DNA reads as TGCACCAGCAGCCACGTCCCCTCGCTAGCGGTAAGAGAGACCCAGTACTTC. Protein product: CTSSHVPSLAVRETQYF.

This rearrangement joins TRBV7-9 to TRBJ2-1; TRBD1 aligns across 7 bases. Germline V gene sequence: CDR1 SEHNR, CDR2 FQNEAQ (reference sequence). V shed 5 bases, J shed 7 bases, and the junction held 8 bases outside the gene matches. This CDR3 region has 14 residues. CDR3 in DNA: TGTGCCAGCAGCCTACGACAGGGCGCTAATGAGCAGTTCTTC. Translated: CASSLRQGANEQFF.

The chain carries TRBV2 and TRBJ2-1; D is perhaps TRBD1 or TRBD2 (5 bases each). The germline V gene has CDR1 SNHLY and CDR2 FYNNEI. The CDR3 runs to 15 residues. V was shortened by 6 bases and J by 6 bases, with 18 bases between the two germline ends. CDR3: CASRGVTVGGNEQFF. The DNA for the CDR3 is TGTGCCAGCAGGGGGGTAACTGTCGGCGGCAATGAGCAGTTCTTC.

The chain is built from TRBV9 and TRBJ1-2; a possible D gene is TRBD1 (5 bases). In germline, CDR1 is SGDLS, CDR2 YYNGEE. The CDR3 runs 15 residues. The ends were cut back, 3 bases at V and 0 bases at J, with 12 bases in the middle. The CDR3 DNA is TGTGCCAGCAGCGCGTGGGGACTTACTAACTATGGCTACACCTTC. As protein: CASSAWGLTNYGYTF.

The rearrangement links TRBV5-1 to TRBJ1-2; the D is unclear. Trimming took off 1 base at V and 0 bases at J, with 10 bases between the two ends. CDR3 length: 15 amino acids. Germline loops: CDR1 SGHRS, CDR2 YFSETQ. Written as DNA, the CDR3 is TGCGCCAGCAGCTTGTCGTGGGTGACTAACTATGGCTACACCTTC. It codes for CASSLSWVTNYGYTF.

The rearrangement uses TRBV19 and TRBJ2-1, with D perhaps TRBD2 (5 bases). The CDR3 extends over 14 amino acids. Trimming pared 9 bases from V and 1 base from J, leaving 13 bases between. CDR1 LNHDA and CDR2 SQIVND come from the germline V gene (reference sequence). The CDR3 DNA follows: TGTGCCAGCGAAACGACGGGATCCTACAATGAGCAGTTCTTC. This encodes CASETTGSYNEQFF. Full variable domain (rest looked up from reference TRBV19 and TRBJ2-1): DGGITQSPKYLFRKEGQNVTLSCEQNLNHDAMYWYRQDPGQGLRLIYYSQIVNDFQKGDIAEGYSVSREKKESFPLTVTSAQKNPTAFYLCASETTGSYNEQFFGPGTRLTVL.

This clone occurred a few times. The chain links TRBV4-1 to TRBJ2-7; D might be TRBD1 (6 bases). The V gene lost 2 bases and the J gene lost 4 bases, with 24 bases spanning the gap. The CDR3 contains 18 residues. Germline V CDR1 and CDR2: MGHRA, YSYEKL. The CDR3 DNA reads TGCGCCAGCAGCCAAAGACTCCGGGGACAAACTTCTCGTTACGAGCAGTACTTC. Amino acid sequence: CASSQRLRGQTSRYEQYF.

The genes are TRBV7-2 and TRBJ2-2, with a tentative D call TRBD1 (6 bases). V lost 5 bases, J lost 1 base, and 14 bases lay in between. The CDR3 is 16 residues long. Germline V gives CDR1 SGHTA, CDR2 FQGNSA. CDR3 in amino acids: CASSPRTVLNTGELFF. CDR3 coding DNA: TGTGCCAGCAGCCCGAGGACAGTTTTGAACACCGGGGAGCTGTTTTTT.

The CDR3, as DNA: TGTGCCAGCAGTTACGCCTTGGGGCAGAGTGAGCAGTTCTTC. Amino acid sequence: CASSYALGQSEQFF. The chain carries TRBV27 and TRBJ2-1, with D perhaps TRBD1 (5 bases). The CDR3 is 14 residues long. Germline CDR1 MNHEY, CDR2 SMNVEV (reference sequence). V dropped 4 bases and J dropped 9 bases, with 16 bases sitting between them.

This clone was seen once. This chain links TRBV28 with TRBJ2-5; perhaps TRBD2 as D (7 bases). Trimming removed 7 bases from V and 4 bases from J, with 16 bases in between. CDR1 and CDR2 from the germline V gene are MDHEN and SYDVKM. The CDR3 is 14 amino acids. CDR3 DNA sequence: TGTGCCAGCATAAATGGGGGGGCGGGAGAGACCCAGTACTTC. It is translated as CASINGGAGETQYF.

CDR3 coding DNA: TGTGCCAGCATCTTAGCGGAGGGCTCCGAGCAGTACTTC. Protein: CASILAEGSEQYF. The chain recombines TRBV2 with TRBJ2-7; D perhaps matches TRBD2 (6 bases). The CDR3 has 13 amino acids. Germline-derived CDR1 and CDR2 are SNHLY and FYNNEI. Trimming pared 7 bases from V and 6 bases from J, leaving 16 bases between.

This clone was recorded only once. The chain has TRBV6-1 and TRBJ2-1; TRBD2 matches at 7 bases. With V trimmed by 6 bases and J by 7 bases, 3 bases remained unmatched. This CDR3 has 12 amino acids. Per germline, CDR1 MNHNS and CDR2 SASEGT. For the CDR3, the DNA is TGTGCCAGCAGCCTACTAGCGAATGAGCAGTTCTTC. Translation: CASSLLANEQFF.

This clone was observed a few times. The chain has TRBV29-1 and TRBJ2-7, with unresolved D. This CDR3 region has 13 residues. Trimming took off 2 bases at V and 4 bases at J, with 12 bases between the two ends. The germline V gene has CDR1 SQVTM and CDR2 ANQGSEA. This CDR3 is CSVELIGEYEQYF. CDR3 DNA sequence: TGCAGCGTTGAATTAATTGGCGAGTACGAGCAGTACTTC.

V is TRBV7-2 and J is TRBJ2-1; the D gene could be TRBD1 or TRBD2 (5 bases each). The CDR3 is 16 residues long. CDR1 is SGHTA and CDR2 is FQGNSA in the germline V gene. V was trimmed by 5 bases and J by 7 bases, leaving 21 bases between them. Here the CDR3 reads CASSTGGPTSANEQFF. The CDR3 DNA reads TGTGCCAGCAGCACTGGGGGTCCGACCTCGGCGAATGAGCAGTTCTTC.

The chain joins TRBV7-6 to TRBJ2-5, with D tentatively TRBD1 or TRBD2 (5 bases each). The V gene's germline CDR1 is SGHVS and CDR2 FNYEAQ. The CDR3 length is 15 residues. V lost 5 bases, J lost 4 bases, and 17 bases lay in between. The CDR3 here is CASSPSGAAPETQYF. Written as DNA, the CDR3 is TGTGCCAGCAGCCCATCCGGGGCAGCCCCAGAGACCCAGTACTTC.

Turning to this clone: Other DNA variants within this sample encode the same CDR3. The chain is built from TRBV4-1 and TRBJ2-7; D is ambiguous. The CDR3 totals 11 residues. Trimming pared 3 bases from V and 4 bases from J, leaving 4 bases between. Germline V gives CDR1 MGHRA, CDR2 YSYEKL. The CDR3 loop reads CASSQDYEQYF. CDR3 nucleotides: TGCGCCAGCAGCCAGGATTACGAGCAGTACTTC.

The chain is built from TRBV15 and TRBJ2-7; D not resolved. From germline, CDR1 is LNHNV and CDR2 YYDKDF (reference sequence). Trimming cost V 1 base and J 2 bases, with 12 bases left between them. This CDR3 comprises 15 residues. DNA of the CDR3: TGTGCCACCAGCAGAGGATCTCAAACGGCCTACGAGCAGTACTTC. Its protein product is CATSRGSQTAYEQYF. The variable domain in full, with the rest retrieved from reference TRBV15 and TRBJ2-7, is DAMVIQNPRYQVTQFGKPVTLSCSQTLNHNVMYWYQQKSSQAPKLLFHYYDKDFNNEADTPDNFQSRRPNTSFCFLDIRSPGLGDTAMYLCATSRGSQTAYEQYFGPGTRLTVT.

This clone was counted a single time. V is TRBV18 and J is TRBJ1-4, with TRBD1 as a possible D gene (5 bases). The CDR3 covers 12 residues. V gave up 3 bases and J gave up 7 bases, with 6 bases separating them. Germline V gene lookup returns CDR1 KGHSH and CDR2 LQKENI. The CDR3 is CASSPGREKLFF. The DNA of the CDR3 is TGTGCCAGCTCACCGGGGCGTGAAAAACTGTTTTTT.

This chain joins TRBV6-1 and TRBJ1-1, with D maybe TRBD1 (5 bases). V lost 8 bases, J lost 6 bases, and 10 bases lay in between. The CDR3 consists of 11 residues. Germline V gene data show CDR1 as MNHNS and CDR2 as SASEGT. The CDR3 sequence is CASLGGAEAFF. CDR3 in DNA: TGTGCCAGCTTGGGGGGAGCTGAAGCTTTCTTT.